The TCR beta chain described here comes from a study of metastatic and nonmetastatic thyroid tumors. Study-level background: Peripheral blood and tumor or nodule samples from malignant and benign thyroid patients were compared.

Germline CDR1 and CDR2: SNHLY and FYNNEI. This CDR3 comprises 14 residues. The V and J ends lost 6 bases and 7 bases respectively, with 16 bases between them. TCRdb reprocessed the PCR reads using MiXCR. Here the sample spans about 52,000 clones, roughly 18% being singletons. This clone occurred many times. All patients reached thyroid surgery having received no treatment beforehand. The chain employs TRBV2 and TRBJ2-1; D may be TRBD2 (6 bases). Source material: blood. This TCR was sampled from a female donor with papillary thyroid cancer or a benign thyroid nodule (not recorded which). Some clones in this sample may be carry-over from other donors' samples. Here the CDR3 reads CASSLASIENEQFF. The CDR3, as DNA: TGTGCCAGCAGCCTAGCGTCGATAGAGAATGAGCAGTTCTTC.